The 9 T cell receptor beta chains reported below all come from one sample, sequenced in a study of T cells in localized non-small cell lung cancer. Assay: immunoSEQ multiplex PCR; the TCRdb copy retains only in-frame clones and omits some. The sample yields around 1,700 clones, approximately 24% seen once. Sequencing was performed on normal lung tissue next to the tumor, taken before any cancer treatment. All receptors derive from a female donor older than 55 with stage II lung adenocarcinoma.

DNA of the CDR3: TGTGCCAGCAGTTTAAGGGTGGGCACTGAAGCTTTCTTT. Amino acids: CASSLRVGTEAFF. The chain carries TRBV28 and TRBJ1-1, with D unclear. V shed 2 bases and J shed 4 bases, with 8 bases lying between them. Germline V gene sequence: CDR1 MDHEN, CDR2 SYDVKM. The CDR3 covers 13 residues.

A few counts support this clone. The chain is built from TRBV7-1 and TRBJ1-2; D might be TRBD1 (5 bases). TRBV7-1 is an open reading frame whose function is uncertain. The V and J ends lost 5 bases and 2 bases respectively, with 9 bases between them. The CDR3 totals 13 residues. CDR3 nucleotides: TGTGCCAGCAGCCGCCAGGGAAACTATGGCTACACCTTC. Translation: CASSRQGNYGYTF.

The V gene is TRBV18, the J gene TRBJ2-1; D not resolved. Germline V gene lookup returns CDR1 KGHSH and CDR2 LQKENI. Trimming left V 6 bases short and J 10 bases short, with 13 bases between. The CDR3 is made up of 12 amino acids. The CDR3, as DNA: TGTGCCAGCTCGGTGGGCTTGGGGGAGCAGTTCTTC. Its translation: CASSVGLGEQFF.

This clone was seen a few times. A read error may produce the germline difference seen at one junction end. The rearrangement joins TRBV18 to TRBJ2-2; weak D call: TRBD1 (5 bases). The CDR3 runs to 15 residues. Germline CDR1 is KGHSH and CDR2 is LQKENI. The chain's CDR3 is CASSPRSGNSGELFF. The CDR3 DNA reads TGTGCCAGCTCACCCCGCTCAGGGAACTCCGGGGAGCTGTTTTTT. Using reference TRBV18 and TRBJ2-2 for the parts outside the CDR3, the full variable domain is NAGVMQNPRHLVRRRGQEARLRCSPMKGHSHVYWYRQLPEEGLKFMVYLQKENIIDESGMPKERFSAEFPKEGPSILRIQQVVRGDSAAYFCASSPRSGNSGELFFGEGSRLTVL.

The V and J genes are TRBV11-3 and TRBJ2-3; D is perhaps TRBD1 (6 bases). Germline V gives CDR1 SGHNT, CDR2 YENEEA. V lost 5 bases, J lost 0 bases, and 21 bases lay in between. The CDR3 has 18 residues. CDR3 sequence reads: CASSQLHSGTISTDTQYF. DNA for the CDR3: TGTGCCAGCAGCCAACTTCATTCTGGGACAATCAGCACAGATACGCAGTATTTT.

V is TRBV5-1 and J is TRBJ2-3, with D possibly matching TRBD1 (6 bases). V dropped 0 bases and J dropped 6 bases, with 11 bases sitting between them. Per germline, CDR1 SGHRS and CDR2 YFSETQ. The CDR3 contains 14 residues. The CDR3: CASSLGNQGDTQYF. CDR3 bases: TGCGCCAGCAGCTTGGGAAACCAGGGGGATACGCAGTATTTT.

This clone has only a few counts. This CDR3 is CASSPGLAGATSEQFF. DNA of the CDR3: TGTGCCAGCAGTCCGGGACTAGCGGGAGCCACGTCGGAGCAGTTCTTC. This chain joins TRBV28 and TRBJ2-1; 14 bases match TRBD2. This CDR3 has 16 amino acids. With 5 bases clipped from V and 10 bases from J, the junction kept 10 bases outside the gene matches. Germline-derived CDR1 and CDR2 are MDHEN and SYDVKM.

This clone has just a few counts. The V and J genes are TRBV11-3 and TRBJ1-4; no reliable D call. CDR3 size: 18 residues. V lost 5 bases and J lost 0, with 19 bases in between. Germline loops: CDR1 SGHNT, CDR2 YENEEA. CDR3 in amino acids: CASSTVSLSSTTNEKLFF. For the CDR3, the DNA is TGTGCCAGCAGCACCGTCTCCCTGAGCTCTACAACTAATGAAAAACTGTTTTTT.

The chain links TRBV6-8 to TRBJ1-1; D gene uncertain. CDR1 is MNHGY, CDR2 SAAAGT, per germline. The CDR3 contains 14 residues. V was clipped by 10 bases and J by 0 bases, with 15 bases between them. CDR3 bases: TGTGCCATCAGACCGACAAGCATGAACACTGAAGCTTTCTTT. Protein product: CAIRPTSMNTEAFF.